The rows below give T cell receptor beta chains drawn from one sample of a study of shared clonotypes between healthy human individuals. The method was immunoSEQ multiplex PCR; TCRdb's version includes in-frame clones alone and lacks a portion of them. Of around 2,000,000 clones listed, about 95% are singletons. The sequencing sample was made of naive CD8+ T cells sorted from blood. These receptors were collected from a man aged 18 to 35 in good health. Each CDR3 is given with its conserved first and last residue. Fields, in order: CDR3 DNA, CDR3 protein, clone size, D gene, J gene, V gene. A D gene is named only where the DNA matches it firmly. For some rows the clone size is stated as once, few or many, or as a class when expanded; others skip it.

cdr3_nt: TGTGCCAGCAGTTCGCAGACTAGCGGGGGCCACCAAGAGACCCAGTACTTC
cdr3_aa: CASSSQTSGGHQETQYF
clone_size: once
d_call: TRBD2
j_call: TRBJ2-5
v_call: TRBV27

cdr3_nt: TGTGCCAGCAGCCAAGGAGTAGCGAACACCGGGGAGCTGTTTTTT
cdr3_aa: CASSQGVANTGELFF
clone_size: NA
d_call: NA
j_call: TRBJ2-2
v_call: TRBV14

cdr3_nt: TGTGCCATCAGTGAGTTCGAGAGCGGGAGATTCACAGATACGCAGTATTTT
cdr3_aa: CAISEFESGRFTDTQYF
clone_size: NA
d_call: TRBD2
j_call: TRBJ2-3
v_call: TRBV10-3

cdr3_nt: TGTGCCAGCAGCGCGAACTACGAGCAGTACTTC
cdr3_aa: CASSANYEQYF
clone_size: NA
d_call: NA
j_call: TRBJ2-7
v_call: TRBV11-2

cdr3_nt: TGCAGCGTTGAAGATCATGAGAAACAAGAGACCCAGTACTTC
cdr3_aa: CSVEDHEKQETQYF
clone_size: NA
d_call: NA
j_call: TRBJ2-5
v_call: TRBV29-1

cdr3_nt: TGCGCCAGCAGCCAAGATGCCAGGGGCAAAGATACGCAGTATTTT
cdr3_aa: CASSQDARGKDTQYF
clone_size: NA
d_call: NA
j_call: TRBJ2-3
v_call: TRBV4-1

cdr3_nt: TGCGCCAGCAGTCCTATAGCGGACTTCACAGATACGCAGTATTTT
cdr3_aa: CASSPIADFTDTQYF
clone_size: NA
d_call: NA
j_call: TRBJ2-3
v_call: TRBV4-1

cdr3_nt: TGTGCCACCTTTAGGTCACGGGACGATAAGGGTTCACCCCTCCACTTT
cdr3_aa: CATFRSRDDKGSPLHF
clone_size: NA
d_call: NA
j_call: TRBJ1-6
v_call: TRBV6-6

cdr3_nt: TGTGCCAGCAGCTTGGGGGTGGGAGAGCAGTTCTTC
cdr3_aa: CASSLGVGEQFF
clone_size: NA
d_call: NA
j_call: TRBJ2-1
v_call: TRBV5-4

cdr3_nt: TGTGCCAGCAGTTTTGGCGGGAGCAGGTCCAATGAGCAGTTCTTC
cdr3_aa: CASSFGGSRSNEQFF
clone_size: NA
d_call: TRBD2
j_call: TRBJ2-1
v_call: TRBV5-4

cdr3_nt: TGCGCCAGCAGCCAAGATCCTAGCGGGAGAATGCGCTACGAGCAGTACTTC
cdr3_aa: CASSQDPSGRMRYEQYF
clone_size: NA
d_call: TRBD2
j_call: TRBJ2-7
v_call: TRBV4-1

cdr3_nt: TGTGCCAGCAGCGGAATTAGGTCAACGGAGAACTATGGCTACACCTTC
cdr3_aa: CASSGIRSTENYGYTF
clone_size: NA
d_call: NA
j_call: TRBJ1-2
v_call: TRBV7-8

cdr3_nt: TGCGCCAGCAGTGAGGGGACTAGCGAATCCTACAATGAGCAGTTCTTC
cdr3_aa: CASSEGTSESYNEQFF
clone_size: NA
d_call: TRBD2
j_call: TRBJ2-1
v_call: TRBV10-1

cdr3_nt: TGCGCCAGCAGCAAGACAGGTCCGAACACCGGGGAGCTGTTTTTT
cdr3_aa: CASSKTGPNTGELFF
clone_size: NA
d_call: NA
j_call: TRBJ2-2
v_call: TRBV5-1

cdr3_nt: TGTGCCAGCAGCTTGGCGCGGGAGCAGTACTTC
cdr3_aa: CASSLAREQYF
clone_size: NA
d_call: NA
j_call: TRBJ2-7
v_call: TRBV5-8

cdr3_nt: TGTGCAACCAGGGCGAAAGGGACTGAAGCTTTCTTT
cdr3_aa: CATRAKGTEAFF
clone_size: NA
d_call: NA
j_call: TRBJ1-1
v_call: TRBV30

cdr3_nt: TGTGCCAGCAGTTACCCGAGTGGGTGGTACGAGCAGTACTTC
cdr3_aa: CASSYPSGWYEQYF
clone_size: NA
d_call: NA
j_call: TRBJ2-7
v_call: TRBV6-6

cdr3_nt: TGTGCCAGCAGCGTAGCCGGGACAACGGAGGGCTACACCTTC
cdr3_aa: CASSVAGTTEGYTF
clone_size: NA
d_call: NA
j_call: TRBJ1-2
v_call: TRBV9

cdr3_nt: TGTGCCAGCAGCCCCCGGGACAGGGAAAGCTACGAGCAGTACTTC
cdr3_aa: CASSPRDRESYEQYF
clone_size: NA
d_call: TRBD1
j_call: TRBJ2-7
v_call: TRBV9

cdr3_nt: TGTGCCAGCAGCTCCGTGGAGGAGACCCAGTACTTC
cdr3_aa: CASSSVEETQYF
clone_size: NA
d_call: NA
j_call: TRBJ2-5
v_call: TRBV7-9

cdr3_nt: TGTGCCAGCAGCCCCCGAGGGGCCTACGAGCAGTACTTC
cdr3_aa: CASSPRGAYEQYF
clone_size: NA
d_call: NA
j_call: TRBJ2-7
v_call: TRBV11-2

cdr3_nt: TGCGCCAGCAGGCCCCAGCGGGGGGCGTCCTACGAGCAGTACTTC
cdr3_aa: CASRPQRGASYEQYF
clone_size: NA
d_call: TRBD2
j_call: TRBJ2-7
v_call: TRBV5-1

cdr3_nt: TGTGCCAGCAGCTTAGCGGGAGGTCAGGGCTTCCCCTACGAGCAGTACTTC
cdr3_aa: CASSLAGGQGFPYEQYF
clone_size: NA
d_call: NA
j_call: TRBJ2-7
v_call: TRBV7-9

cdr3_nt: TGTGCCAGCAGTTTATCTGGGTACGGGGAGCTGTTTTTT
cdr3_aa: CASSLSGYGELFF
clone_size: NA
d_call: NA
j_call: TRBJ2-2
v_call: TRBV27

cdr3_nt: TGTGCCAGCAGTTACTTAGCCGAGAGGAACTATGGCTACACCTTC
cdr3_aa: CASSYLAERNYGYTF
clone_size: NA
d_call: NA
j_call: TRBJ1-2
v_call: TRBV6-5

cdr3_nt: TGTGCCAGCAGCTTGCGAGACTCAATGAGCTCCTACGAGCAGTACTTC
cdr3_aa: CASSLRDSMSSYEQYF
clone_size: NA
d_call: NA
j_call: TRBJ2-7
v_call: TRBV13

cdr3_nt: TGTGCCAGCAGCGTAGGGTCCGGGGCGGGAGAGCAGTTCTTC
cdr3_aa: CASSVGSGAGEQFF
clone_size: once
d_call: NA
j_call: TRBJ2-1
v_call: TRBV9